These 10 T cell receptor beta chains came from one sample sequenced in a study of T cells after yellow fever vaccination. Each CDR3 protein is one row after TCRdb ran MiXCR on the 5' RACE reads. The table has 300,000 to 400,000 distinct CDR3 sequences, around 12% seen once; the top ten hold roughly 3.1%. The sequencing used CD4+ T cells sorted from PBMCs, collected 15 days after the yellow fever booster vaccination. The receptors derive from a young man who received the YFV17D yellow fever vaccine.

The chain links TRBV24-1 to TRBJ1-2, with 8 positions matching TRBD1. This CDR3 is 14 amino acids long. Per germline, CDR1 KGHDR and CDR2 SFDVKD. The ends lost 6 bases at V and 5 bases at J; junction bases unmatched: 7. CDR3: CATSPRTGKYGYTF. As DNA, the CDR3 is TGTGCCACCAGTCCCAGGACAGGGAAGTATGGCTACACCTTC.

The CDR3 DNA reads TGTGCCAGCAGCCGGACGGGGGCCTCAAGATCATACTTC. Its protein is CASSRTGASRSYF. V is TRBV6-2 or TRBV6-3 and J is TRBJ2-4; D tentatively fits TRBD1 or TRBD2 (6 bases each). The germline V gene has CDR1 MNHEY and CDR2 SVGEGT. Trimming removed 6 bases at V and 16 bases at J, with 22 bases between. CDR3 size: 13 residues.

This clonotype was detected a few times. The rearrangement links TRBV4-2 to TRBJ1-6, with D perhaps matching TRBD1 (5 bases). The CDR3 contains 15 residues. CDR1 is LGHNA and CDR2 is YNFKEQ in the germline V gene. Between the trimmed V and J ends, which lost 0 bases and 9 bases, there was a span of 12 bases. The CDR3 loop is CASSQDTGVTSPLHF. The CDR3 bases are TGTGCCAGCAGCCAAGACACGGGGGTTACTTCACCCCTCCACTTT.

Ten or more counts support this clonotype. V and J are TRBV7-2 and TRBJ2-1, with TRBD2 matching 7 bases. J gave up 2 bases and V 8 bases, and 0 bases lay outside the gene matches. There are 12 residues in the CDR3. CDR1 SGHTA and CDR2 FQGNSA come from the germline V gene. CDR3 protein: CASGGAYNEQFF. The DNA of the CDR3 is TGTGCCAGCGGGGGGGCCTACAATGAGCAGTTCTTC.

The DNA for the CDR3 is TGTGCCAGCAGCTTCCGAGTAGGACAAACTGAAGCTTTCTTT. It codes for CASSFRVGQTEAFF. The chain combines TRBV7-2 with TRBJ1-1; TRBD1 is a possible D gene (5 bases). Trimming took off 3 bases at V and 5 bases at J, with 13 bases between the two ends. Germline values: CDR1 SGHTA, CDR2 FQGNSA. This CDR3 comprises 14 residues.

The gene calls are TRBV6-5 and TRBJ1-1, with 7 bases lining up with TRBD1. The CDR3 totals 13 residues. CDR1 is MNHEY and CDR2 is SVGAGI in the germline V gene. Trimming at V came to 6 bases and at J to 8 bases, leaving 9 bases not matched to a gene. The CDR3 sequence: CASSSGTAREAFF. As DNA, the CDR3 is TGTGCCAGCAGCTCGGGGACAGCGAGAGAAGCTTTCTTT.

This clonotype occurred a few times. The rearrangement joins TRBV7-9 to TRBJ2-1, with 10 bases lining up with TRBD2. The germline gives CDR1 SEHNR, CDR2 FQNEAQ (reference sequence). This CDR3 comprises 15 residues. V shed 2 bases and J 6 bases; nucleotides not matched to a gene: 4. Here the CDR3 reads CASSLNSGGTNEQFF. The CDR3 DNA reads TGTGCCAGCAGCTTAAATAGCGGGGGGACCAATGAGCAGTTCTTC.

The rearrangement joins TRBV19 to TRBJ2-1; D may be TRBD1 or TRBD2 (5 bases each). This CDR3 spans 16 amino acids. V gave up 5 bases and J gave up 1 base, with 15 bases separating them. Germline loops: CDR1 LNHDA, CDR2 SQIVND (reference sequence). DNA of the CDR3: TGTGCCAGTAGTCAGAGGGGCGAGCCGTCCTACAATGAGCAGTTCTTC. It yields the protein CASSQRGEPSYNEQFF. The complete variable domain, with remaining parts taken from reference TRBV19 and TRBJ2-1, reads DGGITQSPKYLFRKEGQNVTLSCEQNLNHDAMYWYRQDPGQGLRLIYYSQIVNDFQKGDIAEGYSVSREKKESFPLTVTSAQKNPTAFYLCASSQRGEPSYNEQFFGPGTRLTVL.

This clonotype has a handful of counts. The chain links TRBV7-3 to TRBJ1-1; TRBD1 matches at 7 bases. The CDR3 consists of 15 residues. In germline, CDR1 is SGHTA, CDR2 FQGTGA. J was trimmed by 3 bases and V by 4 bases; bases with no gene match: 8. CDR3 residues: CASSSSGQLYTEAFF. The CDR3 bases are TGTGCCAGCAGCTCCTCGGGACAGCTGTACACTGAAGCTTTCTTT. The full variable domain, rest sourced from reference TRBV7-3 and TRBJ1-1, is GAGVSQTPSNKVTEKGKYVELRCDPISGHTALYWYRQSLGQGPEFLIYFQGTGAADDSGLPNDRFFAVRPEGSVSTLKIQRTERGDSAVYLCASSSSGQLYTEAFFGQGTRLTVV.

This clonotype was detected only a few times. The chain couples TRBV6-2 or TRBV6-3 to TRBJ2-1; D unclear. V shed 0 bases and J shed 8 bases, with 5 bases lying between them. The CDR3 extends over 12 amino acids. Germline CDR1 reads MNHEY; CDR2 reads SVGEGT. Written as DNA, the CDR3 is TGTGCCAGCAGTTACTCTGGCCATGAGCAGTTCTTC. Residues: CASSYSGHEQFF.